This T cell receptor beta chain was recorded in a study of T cell responses to AZD1222 COVID-19 vaccine. General study results and limits: Sampling captured repertoires only after the peak T cell response.

TCRdb's copy holds only in-frame clones and misses some; the assay was immunoSEQ multiplex PCR. The table shows about 100,000 clones, with roughly 89% occurring only once. This clone was observed once. No antigen is known for it. The clonotype was recovered from an adult in good health. The sequenced sample was peripheral blood, obtained on day 0 of AZD1222 vaccination.

CDR3 loop: CASSPGTGGFTSYF. The CDR3 nucleotides are TGTGCCAGCAGCCCCGGGACAGGTGGTTTCACCTCGTACTTC. This chain connects TRBV5-4 to TRBJ2-5; 8 positions match TRBD1. The CDR3 has 14 amino acids. With V trimmed by 4 bases and J by 13 bases, 15 bases remained unmatched. The germline V gene encodes CDR1 SGHNT and CDR2 YYREEE (reference sequence).